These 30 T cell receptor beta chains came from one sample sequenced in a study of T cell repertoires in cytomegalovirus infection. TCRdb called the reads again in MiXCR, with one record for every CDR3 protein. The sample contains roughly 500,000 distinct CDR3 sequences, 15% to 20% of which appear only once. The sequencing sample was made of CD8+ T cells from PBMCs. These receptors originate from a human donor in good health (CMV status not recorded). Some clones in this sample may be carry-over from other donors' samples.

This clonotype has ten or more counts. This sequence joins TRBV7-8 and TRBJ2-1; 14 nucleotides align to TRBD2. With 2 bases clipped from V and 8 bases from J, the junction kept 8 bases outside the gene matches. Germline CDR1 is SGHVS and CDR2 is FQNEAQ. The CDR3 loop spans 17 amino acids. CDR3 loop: CASSLPGTSGSGDEQFF. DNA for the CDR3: TGTGCCAGCAGCTTACCCGGGACTAGCGGGAGTGGGGATGAGCAGTTCTTC.

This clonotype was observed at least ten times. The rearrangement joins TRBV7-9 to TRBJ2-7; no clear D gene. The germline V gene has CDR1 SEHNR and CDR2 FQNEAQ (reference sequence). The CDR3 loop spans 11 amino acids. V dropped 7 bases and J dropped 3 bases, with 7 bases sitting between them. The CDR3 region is CASTPGYEQYF. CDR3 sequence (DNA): TGTGCCAGCACCCCGGGCTACGAGCAGTACTTC.

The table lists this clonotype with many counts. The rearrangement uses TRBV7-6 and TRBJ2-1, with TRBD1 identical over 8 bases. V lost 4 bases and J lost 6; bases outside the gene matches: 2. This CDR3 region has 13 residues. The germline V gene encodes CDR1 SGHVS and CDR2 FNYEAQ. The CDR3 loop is CASSSTGGNEQFF. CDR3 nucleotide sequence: TGTGCCAGCAGCTCAACAGGGGGCAATGAGCAGTTCTTC.

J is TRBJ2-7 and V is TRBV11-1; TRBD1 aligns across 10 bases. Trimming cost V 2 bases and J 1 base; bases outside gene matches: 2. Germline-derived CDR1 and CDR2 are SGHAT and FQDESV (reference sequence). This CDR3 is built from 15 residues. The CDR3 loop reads CASSLWDRGSYEQYF. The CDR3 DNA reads TGTGCCAGCAGCTTATGGGACAGGGGTTCCTACGAGCAGTACTTC.

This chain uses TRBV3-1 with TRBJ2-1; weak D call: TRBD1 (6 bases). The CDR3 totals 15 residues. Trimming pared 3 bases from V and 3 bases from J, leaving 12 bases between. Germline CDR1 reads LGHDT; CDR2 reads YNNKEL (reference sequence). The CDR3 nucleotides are TGTGCCAGCAGCCAGGGTCAGGGGTACTACAATGAGCAGTTCTTC. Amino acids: CASSQGQGYYNEQFF.

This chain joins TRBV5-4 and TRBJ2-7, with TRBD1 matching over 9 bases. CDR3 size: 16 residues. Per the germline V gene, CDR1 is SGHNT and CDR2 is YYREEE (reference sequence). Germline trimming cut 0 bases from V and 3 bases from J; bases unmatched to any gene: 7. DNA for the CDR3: TGTGCCAGCAGCTTGGGCTCCGGGACAGGGATCTACGAGCAGTACTTC. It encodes CASSLGSGTGIYEQYF.

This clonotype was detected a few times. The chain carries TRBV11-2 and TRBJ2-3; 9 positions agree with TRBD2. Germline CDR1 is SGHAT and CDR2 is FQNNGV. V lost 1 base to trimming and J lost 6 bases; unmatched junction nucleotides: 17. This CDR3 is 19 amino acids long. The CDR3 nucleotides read TGTGCCAGCAGCTTAGTTTTTCGCGGGGGGGCCGGGGGCTCGGATACGCAGTATTTT. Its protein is CASSLVFRGGAGGSDTQYF.

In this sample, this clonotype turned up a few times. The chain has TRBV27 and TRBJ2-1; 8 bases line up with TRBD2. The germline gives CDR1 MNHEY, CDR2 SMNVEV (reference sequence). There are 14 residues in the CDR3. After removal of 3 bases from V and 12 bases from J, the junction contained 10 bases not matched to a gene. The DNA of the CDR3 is TGTGCCAGCAGTTTTAGTGGCGGGAGGTCAGGGCAGTTCTTC. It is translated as CASSFSGGRSGQFF.

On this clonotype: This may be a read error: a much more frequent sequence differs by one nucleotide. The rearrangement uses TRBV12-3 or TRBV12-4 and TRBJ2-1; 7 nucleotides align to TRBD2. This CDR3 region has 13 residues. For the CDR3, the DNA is TGTGCCAACAGTCCCGGGGGGAACAATGAGCAGTTCTTC. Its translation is CANSPGGNNEQFF.

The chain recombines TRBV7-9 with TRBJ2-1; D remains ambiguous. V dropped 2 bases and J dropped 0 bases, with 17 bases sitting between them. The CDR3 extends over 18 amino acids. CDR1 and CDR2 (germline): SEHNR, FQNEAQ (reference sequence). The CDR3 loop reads CASSLMERSFSSYNEQFF. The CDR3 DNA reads TGTGCCAGCAGCTTAATGGAGAGGTCCTTCTCCTCCTACAATGAGCAGTTCTTC.

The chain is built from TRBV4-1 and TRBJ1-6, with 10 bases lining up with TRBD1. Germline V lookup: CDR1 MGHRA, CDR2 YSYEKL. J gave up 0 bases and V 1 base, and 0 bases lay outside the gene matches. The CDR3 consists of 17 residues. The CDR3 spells CASSQGTGGSYNSPLHF. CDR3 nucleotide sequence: TGCGCCAGCAGCCAAGGGACAGGGGGCTCCTATAATTCACCCCTCCACTTT.

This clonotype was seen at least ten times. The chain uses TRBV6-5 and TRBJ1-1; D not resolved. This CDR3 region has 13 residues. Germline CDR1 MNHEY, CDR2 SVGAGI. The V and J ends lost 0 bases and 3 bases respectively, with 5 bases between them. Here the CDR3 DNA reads TGTGCCAGCAGTTACTCGAAATACACTGAAGCTTTCTTT. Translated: CASSYSKYTEAFF.

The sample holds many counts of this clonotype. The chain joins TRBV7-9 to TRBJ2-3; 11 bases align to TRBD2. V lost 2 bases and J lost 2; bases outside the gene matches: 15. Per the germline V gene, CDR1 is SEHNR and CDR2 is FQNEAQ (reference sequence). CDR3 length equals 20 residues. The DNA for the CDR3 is TGTGCCAGCAGCTTATACCCGAAAGGACTAGCGGGTGGGTTCACAGATACGCAGTATTTT. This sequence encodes CASSLYPKGLAGGFTDTQYF.

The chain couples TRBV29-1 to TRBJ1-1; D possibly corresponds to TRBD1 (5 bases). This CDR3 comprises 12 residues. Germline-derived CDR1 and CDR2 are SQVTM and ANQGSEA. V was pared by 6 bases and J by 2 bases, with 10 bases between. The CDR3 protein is CSVNRLNTEAFF. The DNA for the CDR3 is TGCAGCGTCAACAGGTTAAACACTGAAGCTTTCTTT. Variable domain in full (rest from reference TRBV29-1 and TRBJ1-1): SAVISQKPSRDICQRGTSLTIQCQVDSQVTMMFWYRQQPGQSLTLIATANQGSEATYESGFVIDKFPISRPNLTFSTLTVSNMSPEDSSIYLCSVNRLNTEAFFGQGTRLTVV.

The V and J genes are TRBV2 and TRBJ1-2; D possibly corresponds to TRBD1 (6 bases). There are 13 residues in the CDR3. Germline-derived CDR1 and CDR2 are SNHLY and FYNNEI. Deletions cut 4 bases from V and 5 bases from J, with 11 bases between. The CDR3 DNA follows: TGTGCCAGCAGTGCGACAGGCAATTATGGCTACACCTTC. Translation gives CASSATGNYGYTF.

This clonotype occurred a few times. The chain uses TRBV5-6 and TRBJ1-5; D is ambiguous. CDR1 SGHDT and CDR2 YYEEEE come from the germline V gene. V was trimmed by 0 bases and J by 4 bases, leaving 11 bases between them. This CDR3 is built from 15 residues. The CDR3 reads CASSLATGANQPQHF. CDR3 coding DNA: TGTGCCAGCAGCTTGGCGACGGGAGCGAATCAGCCCCAGCATTTT.

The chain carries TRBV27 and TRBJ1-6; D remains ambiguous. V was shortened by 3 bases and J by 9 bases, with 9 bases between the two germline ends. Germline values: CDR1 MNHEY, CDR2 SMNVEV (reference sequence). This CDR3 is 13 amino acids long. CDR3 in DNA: TGTGCCAGCAGTTTGGGTGGGATTTCACCCCTCCACTTT. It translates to CASSLGGISPLHF.

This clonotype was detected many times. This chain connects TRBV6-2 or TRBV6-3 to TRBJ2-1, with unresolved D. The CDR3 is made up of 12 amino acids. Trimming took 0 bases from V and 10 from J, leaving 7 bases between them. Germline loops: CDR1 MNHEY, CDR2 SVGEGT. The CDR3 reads CASSYSKGEQFF. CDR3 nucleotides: TGTGCCAGCAGTTACTCGAAAGGCGAGCAGTTCTTC.

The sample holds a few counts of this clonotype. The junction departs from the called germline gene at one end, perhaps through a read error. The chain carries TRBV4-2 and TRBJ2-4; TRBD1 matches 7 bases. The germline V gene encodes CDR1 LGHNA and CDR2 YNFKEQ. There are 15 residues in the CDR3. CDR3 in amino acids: CASSQTGTAQNIQYF. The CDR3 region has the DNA TGTGCCAGCAGCCAAACCGGGACAGCCCAAAACATTCAGTACTTC.

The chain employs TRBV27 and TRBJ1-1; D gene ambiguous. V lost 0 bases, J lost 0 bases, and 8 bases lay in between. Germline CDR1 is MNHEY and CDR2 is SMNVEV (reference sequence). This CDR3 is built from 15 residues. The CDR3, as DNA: TGTGCCAGCAGTTTATCGGACGGATTGAACACTGAAGCTTTCTTT. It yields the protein CASSLSDGLNTEAFF.

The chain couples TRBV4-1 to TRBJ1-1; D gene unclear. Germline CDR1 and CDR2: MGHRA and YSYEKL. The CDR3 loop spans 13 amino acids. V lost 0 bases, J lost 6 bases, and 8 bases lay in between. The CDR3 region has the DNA TGCGCCAGCAGCCAAGATGCATCAGCTGAAGCTTTCTTT. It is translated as CASSQDASAEAFF.

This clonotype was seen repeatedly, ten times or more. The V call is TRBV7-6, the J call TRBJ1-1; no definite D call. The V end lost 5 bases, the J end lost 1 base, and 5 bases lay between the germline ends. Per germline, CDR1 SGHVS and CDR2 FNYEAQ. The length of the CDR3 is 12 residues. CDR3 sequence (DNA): TGTGCCAGCAGCGAAAGGAACACTGAAGCTTTCTTT. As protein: CASSERNTEAFF.

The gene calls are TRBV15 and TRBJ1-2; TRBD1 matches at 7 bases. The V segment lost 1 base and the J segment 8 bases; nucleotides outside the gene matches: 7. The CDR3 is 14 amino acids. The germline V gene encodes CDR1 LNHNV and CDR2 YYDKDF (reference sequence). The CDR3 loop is CATSRAATGDGYTF. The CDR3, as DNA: TGTGCCACCAGCAGAGCCGCTACAGGGGACGGCTACACCTTC. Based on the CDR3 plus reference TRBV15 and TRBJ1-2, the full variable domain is DAMVIQNPRYQVTQFGKPVTLSCSQTLNHNVMYWYQQKSSQAPKLLFHYYDKDFNNEADTPDNFQSRRPNTSFCFLDIRSPGLGDTAMYLCATSRAATGDGYTFGSGTRLTVV.

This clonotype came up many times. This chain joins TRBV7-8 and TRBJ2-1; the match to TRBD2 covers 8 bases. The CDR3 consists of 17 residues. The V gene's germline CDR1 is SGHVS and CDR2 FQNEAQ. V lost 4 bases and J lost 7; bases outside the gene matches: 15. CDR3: CASSSSPGLGARNEQFF. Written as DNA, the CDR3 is TGTGCCAGCAGCTCCTCCCCGGGACTAGGGGCCAGGAATGAGCAGTTCTTC.

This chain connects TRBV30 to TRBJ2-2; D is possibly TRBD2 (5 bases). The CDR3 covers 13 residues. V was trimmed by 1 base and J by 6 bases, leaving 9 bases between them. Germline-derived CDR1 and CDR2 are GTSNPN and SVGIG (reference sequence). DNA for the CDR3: TGTGCCTGGAGTGGGACTGACGCCGGGGAGCTGTTTTTT. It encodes CAWSGTDAGELFF.

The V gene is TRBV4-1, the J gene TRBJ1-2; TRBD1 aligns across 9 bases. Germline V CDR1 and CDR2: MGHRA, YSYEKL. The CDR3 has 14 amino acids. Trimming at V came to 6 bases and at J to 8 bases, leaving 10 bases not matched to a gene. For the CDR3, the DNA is TGCGCCAGCAGACTTACAGGGGGCGCCAAAGGCTACACCTTC. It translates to CASRLTGGAKGYTF.

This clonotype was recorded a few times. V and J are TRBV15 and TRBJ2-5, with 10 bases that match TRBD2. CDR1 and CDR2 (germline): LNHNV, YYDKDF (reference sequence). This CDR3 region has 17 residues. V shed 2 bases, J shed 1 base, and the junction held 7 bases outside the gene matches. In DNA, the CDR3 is TGTGCCACCAGCAGAACCCTAGCGGGAGTTTCCCAAGAGACCCAGTACTTC. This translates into CATSRTLAGVSQETQYF.

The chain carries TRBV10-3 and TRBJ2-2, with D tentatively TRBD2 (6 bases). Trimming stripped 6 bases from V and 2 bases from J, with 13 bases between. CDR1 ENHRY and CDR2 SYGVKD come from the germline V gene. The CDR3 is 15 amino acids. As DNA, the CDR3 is TGTGCCATCAGCCGGGACTTACAAAACACCGGGGAGCTGTTTTTT. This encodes CAISRDLQNTGELFF.

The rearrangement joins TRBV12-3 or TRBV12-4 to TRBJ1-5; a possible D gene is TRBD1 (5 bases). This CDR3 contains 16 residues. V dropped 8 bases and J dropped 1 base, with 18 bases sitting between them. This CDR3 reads CASSLWRGMSNQPQHF. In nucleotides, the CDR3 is TGTGCCAGCTCCCTGTGGCGGGGGATGAGCAATCAGCCCCAGCATTTT.

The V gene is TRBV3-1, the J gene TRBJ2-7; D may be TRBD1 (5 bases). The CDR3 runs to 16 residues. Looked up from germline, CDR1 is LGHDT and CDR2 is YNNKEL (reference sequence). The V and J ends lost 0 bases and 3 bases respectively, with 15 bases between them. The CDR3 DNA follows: TGTGCCAGCAGCCAAGAGCCGGACATTGGCGTCTACGAGCAGTACTTC. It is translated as CASSQEPDIGVYEQYF.